Only one count was recorded for the clone carrying this T cell receptor beta chain. Its antigen is not identified. They ran version v3.0 of the immunoSEQ assay at survey level. The assay was immunoSEQ multiplex PCR, and TCRdb's table has in-frame clones only and misses some. The sample has around 28,000 clones; 90% to 95% are singletons. This entry belongs to a study of long-term antiretroviral therapy in people with HIV. Study-level points and caveats: Clones that had undergone expansion before ART prevailed in the repertoire throughout all time points.

The CDR3 runs 19 residues. J gave up 3 bases and V 0 bases, and 19 bases lay outside the gene matches. Germline loops: CDR1 GTSNPN, CDR2 SVGIG (reference sequence). The sequenced sample was unsorted PBMCs, obtained 3.1 years after starting antiretroviral therapy. V gene TRBV30 combines with J gene TRBJ2-5, with 7 bases that match TRBD2. The clonotype comes from a young man with HIV. The CDR3 reads CAWSVQVWGGTNFKETQYF. CDR3 nucleotide sequence: TGTGCCTGGAGTGTACAGGTGTGGGGCGGGACTAATTTTAAAGAGACCCAGTACTTC.